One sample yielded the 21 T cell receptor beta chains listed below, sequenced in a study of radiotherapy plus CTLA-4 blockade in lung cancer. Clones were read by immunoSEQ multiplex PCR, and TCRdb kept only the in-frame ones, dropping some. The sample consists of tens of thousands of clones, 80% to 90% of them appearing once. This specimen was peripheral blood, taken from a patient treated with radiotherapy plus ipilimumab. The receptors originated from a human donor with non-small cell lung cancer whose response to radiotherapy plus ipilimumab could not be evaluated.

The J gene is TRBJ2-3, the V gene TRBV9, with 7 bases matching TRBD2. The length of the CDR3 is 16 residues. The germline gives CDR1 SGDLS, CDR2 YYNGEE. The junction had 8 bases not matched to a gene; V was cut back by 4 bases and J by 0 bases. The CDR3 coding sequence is TGTGCCAGCAGCCCCCGTAGGCGGGGGAGCACAGATACGCAGTATTTT. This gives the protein CASSPRRRGSTDTQYF.

Here the CDR3 DNA reads TGTGCCAGCAGCGTAGAAAGGACTAGCGGGAGGCCACGCTCCTACAATGAGCAGTTCTTC. This translates into CASSVERTSGRPRSYNEQFF. The chain links TRBV9 to TRBJ2-1; TRBD2 matches at 14 bases. V was pared by 0 bases and J by 0 bases, with 8 bases of the junction left unmatched. CDR1 SGDLS and CDR2 YYNGEE come from the germline V gene. The CDR3 length is 20 residues.

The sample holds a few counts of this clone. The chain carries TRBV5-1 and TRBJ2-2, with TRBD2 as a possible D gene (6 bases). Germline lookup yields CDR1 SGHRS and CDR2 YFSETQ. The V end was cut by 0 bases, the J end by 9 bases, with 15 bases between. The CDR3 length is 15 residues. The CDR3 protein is CASSLEPGLNWELFF. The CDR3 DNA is TGCGCCAGCAGCTTGGAACCGGGACTTAACTGGGAGCTGTTTTTT.

The CDR3 bases are TGTGCCAGCAGTCCCGGACTAGCGGGGGAACCTAGCTCCTACAATGAGCAGTTCTTC. Translated, it gives CASSPGLAGEPSSYNEQFF. The V gene is TRBV27, the J gene TRBJ2-1; 13 bases line up with TRBD2. Germline values: CDR1 MNHEY, CDR2 SMNVEV (reference sequence). The CDR3 is 19 amino acids. V lost 5 bases and J lost 0; bases outside the gene matches: 10.

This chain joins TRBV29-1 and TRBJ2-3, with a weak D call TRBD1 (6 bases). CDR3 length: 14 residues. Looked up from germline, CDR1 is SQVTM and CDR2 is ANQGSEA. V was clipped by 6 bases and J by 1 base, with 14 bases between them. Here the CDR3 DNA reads TGCAGCGTCCGAAGACAGGCCGGCACAGATACGCAGTATTTT. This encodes CSVRRQAGTDTQYF.

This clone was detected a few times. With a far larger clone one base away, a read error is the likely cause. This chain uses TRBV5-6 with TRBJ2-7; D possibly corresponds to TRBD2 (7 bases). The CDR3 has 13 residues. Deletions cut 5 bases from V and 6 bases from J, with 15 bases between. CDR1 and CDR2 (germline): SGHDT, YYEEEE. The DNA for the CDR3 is TGTGCCAGCAGAGGACGGGGGGCAAGCGAGCAGTACTTC. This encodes CASRGRGASEQYF.

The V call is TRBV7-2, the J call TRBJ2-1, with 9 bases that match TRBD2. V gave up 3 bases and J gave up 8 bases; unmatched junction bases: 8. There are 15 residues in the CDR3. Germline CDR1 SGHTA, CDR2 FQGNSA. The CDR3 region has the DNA TGTGCCAGCAGCTTTCGCGGGAGGGCAATCGATGAGCAGTTCTTC. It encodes CASSFRGRAIDEQFF.

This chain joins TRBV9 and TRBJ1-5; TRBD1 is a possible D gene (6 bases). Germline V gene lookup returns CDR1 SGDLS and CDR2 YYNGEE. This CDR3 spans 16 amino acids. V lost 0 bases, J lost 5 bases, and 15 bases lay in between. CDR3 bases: TGTGCCAGCAGCGTAGTCTGCAGGGGAAAGGATCAGCCCCAGCATTTT. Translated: CASSVVCRGKDQPQHF. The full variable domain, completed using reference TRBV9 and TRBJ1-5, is DSGVTQTPKHLITATGQRVTLRCSPRSGDLSVYWYQQSLDQGLQFLIQYYNGEERAKGNILERFSAQQFPDLHSELNLSSLELGDSALYFCASSVVCRGKDQPQHFGDGTRLSIL.

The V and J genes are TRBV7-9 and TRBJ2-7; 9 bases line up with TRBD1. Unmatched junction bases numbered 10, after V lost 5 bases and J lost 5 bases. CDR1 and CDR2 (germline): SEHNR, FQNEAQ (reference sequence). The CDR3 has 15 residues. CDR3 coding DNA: TGTGCCAGCAGCCCCCAGGGACAGGGAACTAACGAGCAGTACTTC. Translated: CASSPQGQGTNEQYF. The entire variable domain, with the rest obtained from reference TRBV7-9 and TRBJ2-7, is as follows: DTGVSQNPRHKITKRGQNVTFRCDPISEHNRLYWYRQTLGQGPEFLTYFQNEAQLEKSRLLSDRFSAERPKGSFSTLEIQRTEQGDSAMYLCASSPQGQGTNEQYFGPGTRLTVT.

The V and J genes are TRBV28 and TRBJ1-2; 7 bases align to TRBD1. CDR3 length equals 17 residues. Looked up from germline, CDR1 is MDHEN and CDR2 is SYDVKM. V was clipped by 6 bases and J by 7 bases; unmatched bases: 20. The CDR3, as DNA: TGTGCCAGCAGCGCTTCCCGACGACAGGGTGGATTTACTGGCTACACCTTC. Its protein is CASSASRRQGGFTGYTF.

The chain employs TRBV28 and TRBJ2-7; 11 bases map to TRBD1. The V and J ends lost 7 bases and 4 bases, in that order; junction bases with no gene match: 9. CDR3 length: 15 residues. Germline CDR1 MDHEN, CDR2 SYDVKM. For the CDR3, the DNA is TGTGCCAGCACCCAAGGGGGACAGGGGGGGTACGAGCAGTACTTC. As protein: CASTQGGQGGYEQYF.

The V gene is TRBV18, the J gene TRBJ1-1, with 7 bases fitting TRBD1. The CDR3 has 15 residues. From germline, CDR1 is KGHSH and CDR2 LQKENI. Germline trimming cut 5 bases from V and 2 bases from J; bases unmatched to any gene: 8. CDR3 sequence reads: CASSSRDRANTEAFF. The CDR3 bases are TGTGCCAGCTCATCCCGGGACAGAGCTAACACTGAAGCTTTCTTT.

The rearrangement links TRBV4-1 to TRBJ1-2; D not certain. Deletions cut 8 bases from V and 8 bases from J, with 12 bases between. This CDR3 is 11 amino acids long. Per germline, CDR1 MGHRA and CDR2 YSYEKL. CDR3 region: CASQDYLGYTF. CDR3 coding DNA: TGCGCCAGCCAGGACTATCTGGGCTACACCTTC.

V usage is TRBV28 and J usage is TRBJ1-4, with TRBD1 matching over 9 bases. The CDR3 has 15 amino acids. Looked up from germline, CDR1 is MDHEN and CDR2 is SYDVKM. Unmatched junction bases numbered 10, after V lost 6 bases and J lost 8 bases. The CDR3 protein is CASSPPGQGREKLFF. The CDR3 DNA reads TGTGCCAGCAGCCCCCCGGGACAGGGTCGGGAAAAACTGTTTTTT.

The CDR3 bases are TGCGCCAGCAGGGATCCAGGGGAAAGGCCCTATGGCTACACCTTC. Translating gives CASRDPGERPYGYTF. V gene TRBV5-1 combines with J gene TRBJ1-2, with a possible D match to TRBD1 (6 bases). This CDR3 contains 15 residues. Germline assignment: CDR1 SGHRS and CDR2 YFSETQ. V was cut by 5 bases and J by 4 bases, with 18 bases left in between.

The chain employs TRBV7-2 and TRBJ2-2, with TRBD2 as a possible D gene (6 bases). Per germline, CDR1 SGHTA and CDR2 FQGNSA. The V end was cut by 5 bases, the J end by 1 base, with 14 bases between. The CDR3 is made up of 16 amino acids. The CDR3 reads CASSLSYGRNTGELFF. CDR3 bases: TGTGCCAGCAGCCTGTCTTACGGGAGGAACACCGGGGAGCTGTTTTTT.

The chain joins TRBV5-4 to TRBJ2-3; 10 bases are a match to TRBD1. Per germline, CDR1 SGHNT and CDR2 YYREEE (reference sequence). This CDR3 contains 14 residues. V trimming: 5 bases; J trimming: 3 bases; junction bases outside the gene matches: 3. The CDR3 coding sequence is TGTGCCAGCAGACGGACAGGGGGGACAGATACGCAGTATTTT. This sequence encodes CASRRTGGTDTQYF.

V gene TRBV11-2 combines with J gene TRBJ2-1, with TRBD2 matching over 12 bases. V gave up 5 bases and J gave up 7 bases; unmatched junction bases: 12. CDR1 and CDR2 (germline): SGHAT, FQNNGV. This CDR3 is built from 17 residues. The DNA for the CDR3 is TGTGCCAGCAGCACCTCCCTAGCGGGAGGGTTGATGAATGAGCAGTTCTTC. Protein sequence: CASSTSLAGGLMNEQFF.

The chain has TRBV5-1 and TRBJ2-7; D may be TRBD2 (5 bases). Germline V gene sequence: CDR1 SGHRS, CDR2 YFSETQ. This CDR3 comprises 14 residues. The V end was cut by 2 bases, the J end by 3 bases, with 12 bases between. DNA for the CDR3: TGCGCCAGCAGCTTCAATGGAGGCGGCTACGAGCAGTACTTC. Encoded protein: CASSFNGGGYEQYF. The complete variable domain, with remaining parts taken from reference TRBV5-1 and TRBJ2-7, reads KAGVTQTPRYLIKTRGQQVTLSCSPISGHRSVSWYQQTPGQGLQFLFEYFSETQRNKGNFPGRFSGRQFSNSRSEMNVSTLELGDSALYLCASSFNGGGYEQYFGPGTRLTVT.

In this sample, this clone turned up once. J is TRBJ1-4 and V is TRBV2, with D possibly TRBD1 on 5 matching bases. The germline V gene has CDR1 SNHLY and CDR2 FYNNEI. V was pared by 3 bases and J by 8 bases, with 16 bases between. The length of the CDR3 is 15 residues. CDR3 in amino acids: CASSEGAGRVEKLFF. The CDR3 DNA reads TGTGCCAGCAGTGAGGGTGCAGGGCGAGTCGAAAAACTGTTTTTT.

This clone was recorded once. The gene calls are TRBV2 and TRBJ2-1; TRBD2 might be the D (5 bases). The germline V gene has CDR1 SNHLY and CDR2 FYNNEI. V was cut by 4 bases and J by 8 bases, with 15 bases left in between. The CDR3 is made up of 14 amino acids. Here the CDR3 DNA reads TGTGCCAGCAGTGTTAACGGGAATGGGGATGAGCAGTTCTTC. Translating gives CASSVNGNGDEQFF.